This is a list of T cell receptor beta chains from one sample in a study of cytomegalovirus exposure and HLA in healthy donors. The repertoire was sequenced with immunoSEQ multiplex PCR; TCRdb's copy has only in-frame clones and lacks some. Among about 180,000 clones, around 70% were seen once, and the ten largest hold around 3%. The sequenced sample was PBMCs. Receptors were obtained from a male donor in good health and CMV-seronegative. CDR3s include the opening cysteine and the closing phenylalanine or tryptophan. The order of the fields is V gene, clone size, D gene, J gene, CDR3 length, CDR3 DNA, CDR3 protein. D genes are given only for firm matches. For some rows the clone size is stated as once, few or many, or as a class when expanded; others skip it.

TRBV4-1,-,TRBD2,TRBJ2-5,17,TGCGCCAGCAGCCAAGATTCGGGAGCGGGACCCCAAGAGACCCAGTACTTC,CASSQDSGAGPQETQYF
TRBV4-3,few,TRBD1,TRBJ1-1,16,TGCGCCAGCAGCCAAGAAGTGGGCAGGGGGCGCACTGAAGCTTTCTTT,CASSQEVGRGRTEAFF
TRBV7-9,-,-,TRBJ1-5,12,TGTGCCAGCAGCTTAGGAGGACAGCCCCAGCATTTT,CASSLGGQPQHF
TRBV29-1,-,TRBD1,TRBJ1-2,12,TGCAGCGCTCTACAGGGGGCCTATGGCTACACCTTC,CSALQGAYGYTF
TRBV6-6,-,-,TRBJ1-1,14,TGTGCCAGCAGTTCGAACAGGGCCCACACTGAAGCTTTCTTT,CASSSNRAHTEAFF
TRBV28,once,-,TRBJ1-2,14,TGTGCCAGCAGTTTATCCCGCACAGCCTATGGCTACACCTTC,CASSLSRTAYGYTF
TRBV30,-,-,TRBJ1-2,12,TGTGCCTGGAGTACGGGTCCACGAGGCTACACCTTC,CAWSTGPRGYTF
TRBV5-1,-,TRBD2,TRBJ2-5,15,TGCGCCAGCAGCTCTAGCGGGGGGACTCAAGAGACCCAGTACTTC,CASSSSGGTQETQYF
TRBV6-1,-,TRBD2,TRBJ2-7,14,TGTGCCAGCAGTGCACGGGGGGGAAGCTACGAGCAGTACTTC,CASSARGGSYEQYF
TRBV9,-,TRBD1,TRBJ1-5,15,TGTGCCAGCAGCGTAGGAACAGGGGGAGGTCAGCCCCAGCATTTT,CASSVGTGGGQPQHF
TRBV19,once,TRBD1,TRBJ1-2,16,TGTGCCAGTAGTCTGCCCAACAGGGGGGCGCAGTATGGCTACACCTTC,CASSLPNRGAQYGYTF
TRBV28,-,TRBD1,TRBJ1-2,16,TGTGCCAGCAGTTTACCCGCCAGGGGGGCGATCTATGGCTACACCTTC,CASSLPARGAIYGYTF
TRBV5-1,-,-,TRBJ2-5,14,TGCGCCAGCAGCCCAAACGTCGGGCAAGAGACCCAGTACTTC,CASSPNVGQETQYF
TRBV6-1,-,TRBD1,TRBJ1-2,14,TGTGCCAGCAGTGTTTATCGGACAGGGTATGGCTACACCTTC,CASSVYRTGYGYTF
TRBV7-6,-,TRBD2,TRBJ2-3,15,TGTGCCAGCAGCTTAGTTGCGGGAGCGGGGGATACGCAGTATTTT,CASSLVAGAGDTQYF
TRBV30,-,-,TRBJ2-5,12,TGTGCCTGGAGTCTTGAGGTGGAGACCCAGTACTTC,CAWSLEVETQYF
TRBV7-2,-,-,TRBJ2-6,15,TGTGCCAGCAGCTCCACAGGGTATGGGGCCAACGTCCTGACTTTC,CASSSTGYGANVLTF
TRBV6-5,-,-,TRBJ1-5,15,TGTGCCAGCGGAACGCGGGGAGTGAACAATCAGCCCCAGCATTTT,CASGTRGVNNQPQHF
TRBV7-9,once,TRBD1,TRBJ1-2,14,TGTGCCAGCAGCCCTGTAGGGACAGTTTATGGCTACACCTTC,CASSPVGTVYGYTF
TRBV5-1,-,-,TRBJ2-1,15,TGCGCCAGCAGACCTACCGGGACAAGAAGGAATGAGCAGTTCTTC,CASRPTGTRRNEQFF
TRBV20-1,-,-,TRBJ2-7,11,TGCAGTGCTAGAGATTCCTACGAGCAGTACTTC,CSARDSYEQYF
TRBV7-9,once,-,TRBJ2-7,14,TGTGCCAGCAGCTTATTTCAGGGTTCGTACGAGCAGTACTTC,CASSLFQGSYEQYF
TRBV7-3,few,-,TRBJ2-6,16,TGTGCCAGCAGCTCGAGGAACAACTCTGGGGCCAACGTCCTGACTTTC,CASSSRNNSGANVLTF
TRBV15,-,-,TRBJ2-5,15,TGTGCCACCAGCAGACCCACAGGGAGAGGAGAGACCCAGTACTTC,CATSRPTGRGETQYF
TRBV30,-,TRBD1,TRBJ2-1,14,TGTGCCTGGGGAGGGGGACAGGGAAGAAATGAGCAGTTCTTC,CAWGGGQGRNEQFF
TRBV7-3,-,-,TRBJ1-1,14,TGTGCCAGCAGCGGAGACCCCTTGAACACTGAAGCTTTCTTT,CASSGDPLNTEAFF
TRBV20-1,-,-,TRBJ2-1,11,TGCAGTGGACTAAACTACAATGAGCAGTTCTTC,CSGLNYNEQFF
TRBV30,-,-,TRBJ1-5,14,TGTGCCTGGAGTGTCTCTTCTAGCAATCAGCCCCAGCATTTT,CAWSVSSSNQPQHF
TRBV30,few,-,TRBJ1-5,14,TGTGCCTGGAGTGGACTGTTAGGGGGTCAGCCCCAGCATTTT,CAWSGLLGGQPQHF
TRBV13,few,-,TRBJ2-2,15,TGTGCCAGCCGACCCTGGGGACAGAACACCGGGGAGCTGTTTTTT,CASRPWGQNTGELFF
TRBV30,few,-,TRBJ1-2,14,TGTGCCTCAACCAAAGGCAGGGCTAACTATGGCTACACCTTC,CASTKGRANYGYTF
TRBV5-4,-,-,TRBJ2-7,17,TGTGCCAGCAGCTTGGAAGGGGGTGGGGAAAGCTCCTACGAGCAGTACTTC,CASSLEGGGESSYEQYF
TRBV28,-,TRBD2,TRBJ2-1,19,TGTGCCAGCAGTTTCCGGAACCAGTTGACTAGCGGGAGGGAGGCTGAGCAGTTCTTC,CASSFRNQLTSGREAEQFF
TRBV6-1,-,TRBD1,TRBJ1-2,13,TGTGCCAGCAGTGGGGGACAGACCTATGGCTACACCTTC,CASSGGQTYGYTF
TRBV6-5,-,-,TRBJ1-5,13,TGTGCCAGCAGCCCAAATCATGATCAGCCCCAGCATTTT,CASSPNHDQPQHF
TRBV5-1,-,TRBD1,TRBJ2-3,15,TGCGCCAGCAGCGAGGGACAGGGGGTCACAGATACGCAGTATTTT,CASSEGQGVTDTQYF
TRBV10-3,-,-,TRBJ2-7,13,TGTGCCATCAGTGAGCCTGGAGACTACGAGCAGTACTTC,CAISEPGDYEQYF
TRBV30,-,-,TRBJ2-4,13,TGTGCCTGGAACCCGGGACTGGGGGACATTCAGTACTTC,CAWNPGLGDIQYF
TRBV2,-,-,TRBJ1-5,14,TGTGCCAGCGGGATCAGGGGTTCGGGTCAGCCCCAGCATTTT,CASGIRGSGQPQHF
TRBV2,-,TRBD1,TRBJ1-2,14,TGTGCCAGTATAATAGGACAGGGGATGGGCGGCTACACCTTC,CASIIGQGMGGYTF
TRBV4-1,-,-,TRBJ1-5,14,TGCGCCAGCAGCCTAGCTGGGGGGGATCAGCCCCAGCATTTT,CASSLAGGDQPQHF
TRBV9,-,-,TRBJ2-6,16,TGTGCCAGCGAGGCGAGTGGGTCTCCTGGGGCCAACGTCCTGACTTTC,CASEASGSPGANVLTF
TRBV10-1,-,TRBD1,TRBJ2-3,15,TGCGCCAGCGAAGGGGGACAGGGGAAAACAGATACGCAGTATTTT,CASEGGQGKTDTQYF
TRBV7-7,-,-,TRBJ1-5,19,TGTGCCAGCAGCTTGGCCCCCGCGACAGAATACTTACTTAATCAGCCCCAGCATTTT,CASSLAPATEYLLNQPQHF
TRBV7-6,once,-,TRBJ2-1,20,TGTGCCAGCAGCTTAGGGTTCAGGGTAAATAGGCACCACTCCTACAATGAGCAGTTCTTC,CASSLGFRVNRHHSYNEQFF
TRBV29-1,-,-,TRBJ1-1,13,TGCAGCGTCGAATATGACATGAACACTGAAGCTTTCTTT,CSVEYDMNTEAFF
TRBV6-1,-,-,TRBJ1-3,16,TGTGCCAGCAGTGGGCTTATCTGGGCATCTGGAAACACCATATATTTT,CASSGLIWASGNTIYF
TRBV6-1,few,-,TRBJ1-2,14,TGTGCCAGCAGTCATCCGGGGGGGGCGGGTGGCTACACCTTC,CASSHPGGAGGYTF
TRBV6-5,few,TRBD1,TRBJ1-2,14,TGTGCCAGCAGTTATGACGGGACAGAATATGGCTACACCTTC,CASSYDGTEYGYTF
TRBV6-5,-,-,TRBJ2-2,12,TGTGCCAGCAGTTACGGCGGGGGGGAGCTGTTTTTT,CASSYGGGELFF
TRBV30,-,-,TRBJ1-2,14,TGTGCCTGGAGGAGGCGGCAGGGAGGGTATGGCTACACCTTC,CAWRRRQGGYGYTF
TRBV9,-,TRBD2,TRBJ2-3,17,TGTGCCAGCAGCGTCGGACTAGCGGGAGGGCGGGCAGATACGCAGTATTTT,CASSVGLAGGRADTQYF
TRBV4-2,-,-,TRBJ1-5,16,TGTGCCAGCAGCCAAGGGGCGACAAGGAGCAATCAGCCCCAGCATTTT,CASSQGATRSNQPQHF
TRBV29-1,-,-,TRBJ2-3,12,TGCAGCGTTGCCTCTAGCACAGATACGCAGTATTTT,CSVASSTDTQYF
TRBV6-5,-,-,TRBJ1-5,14,TGTGCCAGCAGCCGGGGACAACAGCATAAGCCCCAGCATTTT,CASSRGQQHKPQHF
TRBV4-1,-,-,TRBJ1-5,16,TGCGCCAGCAGCCTCCAGGGCCCGTGGGGCAATCAGCCCCAGCATTTT,CASSLQGPWGNQPQHF
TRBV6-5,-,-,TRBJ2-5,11,TGTGCCAGCCCCCCTCCCGAGACCCAGTACTTC,CASPPPETQYF
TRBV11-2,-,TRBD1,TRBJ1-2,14,TGTGCCAGCAGCACCGACAGGGGATACTATGGCTACACCTTC,CASSTDRGYYGYTF
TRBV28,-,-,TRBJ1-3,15,TGTGCCAGCAGTTGGGGACACAGCTCTGGAAACACCATATATTTT,CASSWGHSSGNTIYF